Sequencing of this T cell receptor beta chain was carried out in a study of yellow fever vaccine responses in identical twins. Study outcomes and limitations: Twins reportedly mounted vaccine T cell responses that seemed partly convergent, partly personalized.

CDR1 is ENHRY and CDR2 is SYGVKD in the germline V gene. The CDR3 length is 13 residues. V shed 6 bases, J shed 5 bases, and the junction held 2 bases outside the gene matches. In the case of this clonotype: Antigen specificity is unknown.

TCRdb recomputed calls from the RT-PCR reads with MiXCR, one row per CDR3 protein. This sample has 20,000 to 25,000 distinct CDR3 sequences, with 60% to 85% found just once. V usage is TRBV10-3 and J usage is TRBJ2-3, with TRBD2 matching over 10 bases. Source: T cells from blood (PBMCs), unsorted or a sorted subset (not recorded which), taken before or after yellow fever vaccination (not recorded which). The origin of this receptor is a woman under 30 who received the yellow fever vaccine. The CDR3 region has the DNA TGTGCCATCAGGGGGACTAGCGAAGATACGCAGTATTTT. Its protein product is CAIRGTSEDTQYF.